These 13 T cell receptor beta chains share one sample of origin, sequenced in a study of T cell responses to AZD1222 COVID-19 vaccine (dated by TCRdb to the early 2020s). Receptor libraries were prepared by the immunoSEQ multiplex PCR assay. TCRdb took over this immuneACCESS table, retaining in-frame rearrangements with V and J assigned. Such tables are incomplete; in checked studies, under half of the missing clones stem from an unresolved V gene, and the remainder is unexplained. For this sample the table gives around 67,000 clones, of which around 84% were detected only once. Under 8% of the sample is held by the ten biggest clonotypes. The time point label of this sample denotes: baseline before first vaccination. Here the sequenced sample was peripheral blood, taken on day 0 of AZD1222 vaccination. These receptors all come from an adult in good health.

The chain links TRBV20-1 to TRBJ1-2; D possibly corresponds to TRBD1 (5 bases). Deletions cut 3 bases from V and 8 bases from J, with 7 bases between. The length of the CDR3 is 10 residues. Germline V gives CDR1 DFQATT, CDR2 SNEGSKA (reference sequence). This CDR3 is CSARGLGYTF. CDR3 sequence (DNA): TGCAGTGCTAGGGGGCTCGGCTACACCTTC.

This chain joins TRBV7-9 and TRBJ2-1; D may be TRBD2 (6 bases). Per the germline V gene, CDR1 is SEHNR and CDR2 is FQNEAQ (reference sequence). The CDR3 consists of 15 residues. The V and J ends lost 5 bases and 0 bases respectively, with 11 bases between them. The CDR3 protein is CASSPRGSSYNEQFF. In nucleotides, the CDR3 is TGTGCCAGCAGCCCACGGGGGAGCTCCTACAATGAGCAGTTCTTC.

V gene TRBV6-6 combines with J gene TRBJ2-1; weak D call: TRBD1 (6 bases). V lost 6 bases and J lost 4, with 16 bases in between. Per germline, CDR1 MNHNY and CDR2 SVGAGI (reference sequence). CDR3 size: 15 residues. In DNA, the CDR3 is TGTGCCAGCAGCCTCGGGACACCAAGTTACAATGAGCAGTTCTTC. Protein: CASSLGTPSYNEQFF.

The chain recombines TRBV5-8 with TRBJ2-7; D is possibly TRBD1 or TRBD2 (5 bases each). Trimming removed 0 bases from V and 6 bases from J, with 22 bases in between. This CDR3 region has 17 residues. Germline V gene sequence: CDR1 SGHTS, CDR2 YDEGEE. This CDR3 reads CASSLAFGALTPSEQYF. The CDR3 coding sequence is TGTGCCAGCAGCTTGGCCTTCGGGGCCCTCACTCCCTCCGAGCAGTACTTC.

This chain uses TRBV5-1 with TRBJ1-2; D is unresolved. V lost 1 base and J 5 bases, leaving 12 bases between the germline ends. CDR1 SGHRS and CDR2 YFSETQ come from the germline V gene. CDR3 size: 14 residues. The CDR3 reads CASSLTSQNYGYTF. The CDR3, as DNA: TGCGCCAGCAGCTTGACTTCACAAAATTATGGCTACACCTTC. Full variable domain (outside the CDR3, taken from reference TRBV5-1 and TRBJ1-2): KAGVTQTPRYLIKTRGQQVTLSCSPISGHRSVSWYQQTPGQGLQFLFEYFSETQRNKGNFPGRFSGRQFSNSRSEMNVSTLELGDSALYLCASSLTSQNYGYTFGSGTRLTVV.

The rearrangement joins TRBV30 to TRBJ1-1, with D hard to call. Trimming removed 0 bases at V and 1 base at J, with 6 bases between. Germline V gives CDR1 GTSNPN, CDR2 SVGIG (reference sequence). This CDR3 is 13 amino acids long. The CDR3 here is CAWSVDTNTEAFF. CDR3 coding DNA: TGTGCCTGGAGTGTAGACACGAACACTGAAGCTTTCTTT.

DNA of the CDR3: TGTGCCAGCAGCTCGCCCGGAGTTAGGGAGCAGTACTTC. It specifies CASSSPGVREQYF. The chain couples TRBV13 to TRBJ2-7, with D unresolved. With 4 bases removed from V and 7 bases from J, the gap between germline ends came to 14 bases. In germline, CDR1 is PRHDT, CDR2 FYEKMQ (reference sequence). This CDR3 comprises 13 residues.

This clone appeared a single time. The chain carries TRBV6-1 and TRBJ1-3; tentative D call: TRBD1 (5 bases). V shed 2 bases and J shed 1 base, with 15 bases lying between them. In germline, CDR1 is MNHNS, CDR2 SASEGT. This CDR3 region has 17 residues. CDR3 in DNA: TGTGCCAGCAGTGAATGGGGGTGGGAGGGATCTGGAAACACCATATATTTT. Residues: CASSEWGWEGSGNTIYF.

The V and J genes are TRBV10-3 and TRBJ2-1, with TRBD1 matching 9 bases. V was pared by 7 bases and J by 2 bases, with 3 bases of the junction left unmatched. The CDR3 spans 14 residues. Germline CDR1 is ENHRY and CDR2 is SYGVKD. The CDR3 region is CAITRQGAYNEQFF. CDR3 nucleotides: TGTGCCATCACACGACAGGGGGCCTACAATGAGCAGTTCTTC.

The V call is TRBV18, the J call TRBJ1-4; the D gene is possibly TRBD1 (5 bases). V was pared by 0 bases and J by 3 bases, with 8 bases between. Germline CDR1 and CDR2: KGHSH and LQKENI. This CDR3 spans 15 amino acids. In DNA, the CDR3 is TGTGCCAGCTCACCACCGGGACCAGCTAATGAAAAACTGTTTTTT. Translating it yields CASSPPGPANEKLFF.

The CDR3 is CAISENRELNTEAFF. The CDR3 DNA reads as TGTGCCATCAGTGAGAACAGGGAGTTGAACACTGAAGCTTTCTTT. This chain joins TRBV10-3 and TRBJ1-1, with D maybe TRBD1 (6 bases). Trimming took 2 bases from V and 0 from J, leaving 10 bases between them. The V gene's germline CDR1 is ENHRY and CDR2 SYGVKD. CDR3 length equals 15 residues.

This chain connects TRBV9 to TRBJ1-5; tentative D call: TRBD1 (6 bases). The CDR3 loop spans 13 amino acids. Germline CDR1 reads SGDLS; CDR2 reads YYNGEE. The V end lost 8 bases, the J end lost 5 bases, and 14 bases lay between the germline ends. CDR3: CASAQGIDQPQHF. DNA for the CDR3: TGTGCCAGTGCTCAGGGGATCGATCAGCCCCAGCATTTT. The variable domain in full, completed from reference TRBV9 and TRBJ1-5, reads DSGVTQTPKHLITATGQRVTLRCSPRSGDLSVYWYQQSLDQGLQFLIQYYNGEERAKGNILERFSAQQFPDLHSELNLSSLELGDSALYFCASAQGIDQPQHFGDGTRLSIL.

V is TRBV5-1 and J is TRBJ1-6; no firm D call. Germline CDR1 reads SGHRS; CDR2 reads YFSETQ. The CDR3 has 15 amino acids. The V gene lost 0 bases and the J gene lost 7 bases, with 11 bases spanning the gap. The CDR3 spells CASSLGGLGNSPLHF. The CDR3 DNA sequence: TGCGCCAGCAGCTTGGGAGGTTTGGGGAATTCACCCCTCCACTTT.